Described below is a single T cell receptor (beta chain) sequence and its context. The sample comes from a study of blood T cell repertoires in COVID-19. V lost 9 bases, J lost 5 bases, and 3 bases stayed unmatched. Germline V lookup: CDR1 MNHEY, CDR2 SMNVEV (reference sequence). CDR3 size: 12 residues. Clones were sequenced by immunoSEQ multiplex PCR, and TCRdb holds only the in-frame ones, with some missing. The sample includes just over 150,000 clones, approximately 82% of them seen just once. The TCR originated in a woman in her forties or fifties with acute or convalescent COVID-19. The sample taken for sequencing was peripheral blood. The V and J genes are TRBV27 and TRBJ1-4; 7 nucleotides match TRBD1. The CDR3 is CASMGQNEKLFF. The CDR3 nucleotides read TGTGCCAGTATGGGACAGAATGAAAAACTGTTTTTT.